This TCR beta chain was sequenced during a study of T cell clonality in common variable immunodeficiency. This clone came up many times. The read is 3 residues too short to cover the CDR3 end, so that end is filled in from the germline J gene. Germline CDR1 LNHDA, CDR2 SQIVND (reference sequence). Trimming cost V 5 bases and J 4 bases, with 14 bases left between them. The CDR3 runs to 14 residues. The table came from immunoSEQ multiplex PCR; TCRdb's copy has only in-frame clones and leaves some out. The sample includes 40,000 to 45,000 clones, none of them occurring once. The chain has TRBV19 and TRBJ1-1, with D perhaps TRBD1 (5 bases). This receptor was identified in a person aged 18 to 75 in good health. The material sequenced was peripheral blood mononuclear cells. The sequenced part of the CDR3 DNA is TGTGCCAGTAGTGTTCCCCGGCAGGGCACTGAA. Protein: CASSVPRQGTE. The complete CDR3 sequence is CASSVPRQGTEAFF.